Presented here are 9 T cell receptor beta chains from one specimen sequenced in a study of T cells in Graves' hyperthyroidism and ophthalmopathy. Amplified regions were TCR beta CDR3 sequences from RNA transcripts. TCR CDR3 underwent first-round RT-PCR with the HTBI primer set. From the multiplex PCR reads, TCRdb called clonotypes with MiXCR, one entry per CDR3 protein. The sample lists 600,000 to 800,000 distinct CDR3 sequences, under 45% occurring once. The sample taken for sequencing was blood. These receptors were collected from a middle-aged woman with Graves' hyperthyroidism.

This clonotype was picked up many times. This chain joins TRBV11-2 and TRBJ2-7; D may correspond to TRBD1 or TRBD2 (6 bases each). The V gene's germline CDR1 is SGHAT and CDR2 FQNNGV. The length of the CDR3 is 13 residues. The V end lost 2 bases, the J end lost 5 bases, and 10 bases lay between the germline ends. CDR3: CASSLWGANEQYF. The CDR3 nucleotides read TGTGCCAGCAGCTTATGGGGGGCCAACGAGCAGTACTTC.

This chain links TRBV4-3 with TRBJ1-2; a possible D gene is TRBD1 (6 bases). The CDR3 contains 18 residues. V lost 0 bases to trimming and J lost 4 bases, with 21 bases between them. Germline CDR1 LGHNA, CDR2 YSLEER. The CDR3 region is CASSQEGGSTGFVYGYTF. In nucleotides, the CDR3 is TGCGCCAGCAGCCAAGAGGGAGGTTCTACAGGGTTTGTCTATGGCTACACCTTC.

The gene calls are TRBV9 and TRBJ1-1; TRBD1 aligns across 8 bases. Germline V gene lookup returns CDR1 SGDLS and CDR2 YYNGEE. With V trimmed by 4 bases and J by 8 bases, 7 bases remained unmatched. The CDR3 runs to 13 residues. This CDR3 is CASSHEDRGEAFF. The CDR3 bases are TGTGCCAGCAGCCATGAAGACAGGGGAGAAGCTTTCTTT.

The chain combines TRBV12-5 with TRBJ1-1; 9 nucleotides line up with TRBD1. V trimming: 6 bases; J trimming: 6 bases; junction bases outside the gene matches: 17. Germline CDR1 reads LGHNT; CDR2 reads FRNRAP. The CDR3 covers 17 residues. The CDR3 DNA is TGTGCTAGTGGCCATAACACAGGGGGCAAGCCTCACGCTGAAGCTTTCTTT. This encodes CASGHNTGGKPHAEAFF.

This clonotype was picked up many times. The chain recombines TRBV29-1 with TRBJ1-1, with D possibly being TRBD1 (5 bases). V gave up 0 bases and J gave up 12 bases, with 23 bases separating them. Germline CDR1 reads SQVTM; CDR2 reads ANQGSEA. The CDR3 has 15 residues. The CDR3 DNA sequence: TGCAGCGTTGAAGAATTCACCGGGACCGCCCCGCGACCTTTCTTT. It specifies CSVEEFTGTAPRPFF.

The chain recombines TRBV9 with TRBJ2-3; D is unclear. The CDR3 contains 14 residues. The V end lost 7 bases, the J end lost 0 bases, and 12 bases lay between the germline ends. Per the germline V gene, CDR1 is SGDLS and CDR2 is YYNGEE. The CDR3 sequence: CASSMGISTDTQYF. CDR3 coding DNA: TGTGCCAGCTCCATGGGGATCAGCACAGATACGCAGTATTTT.

The chain recombines TRBV9 with TRBJ1-2, with D hard to call. In germline, CDR1 is SGDLS, CDR2 YYNGEE. The CDR3 loop spans 15 amino acids. Trimming removed 4 bases at V and 4 bases at J, with 17 bases between. Written as DNA, the CDR3 is TGTGCCAGCAGCCGTTCGGCAGGAGGATTCTATGGCTACACCTTC. Residues: CASSRSAGGFYGYTF. Together with reference TRBV9 and TRBJ1-2, the CDR3 gives the full variable domain: DSGVTQTPKHLITATGQRVTLRCSPRSGDLSVYWYQQSLDQGLQFLIQYYNGEERAKGNILERFSAQQFPDLHSELNLSSLELGDSALYFCASSRSAGGFYGYTFGSGTRLTVV.

Details on this clonotype: At one end, the junction sequence differs from germline, possibly due to a read error. The chain joins TRBV11-3 to TRBJ2-7; 8 bases line up with TRBD2. Germline V gene sequence: CDR1 SGHNT, CDR2 YENEEA. This CDR3 has 16 residues. The CDR3 reads CASSLDTSGVTYGQYF. The DNA for the CDR3 is TGTGCCAGCAGCTTAGATACTAGCGGTGTAACCTACGGGCAGTACTTC.

V usage is TRBV6-5 and J usage is TRBJ1-3; the D is unclear. The germline V gene has CDR1 MNHEY and CDR2 SVGAGI. The V end lost 0 bases, the J end lost 4 bases, and 13 bases lay between the germline ends. CDR3 length: 16 residues. DNA of the CDR3: TGTGCCAGCAGTTACTCACAACTCCCGACAGGAAACACCATATATTTT. This sequence encodes CASSYSQLPTGNTIYF.